This passage covers 26 T cell receptor beta chains from one sample sequenced in a study of spatial heterogeneity in lung cancer. Time point indicated: blood at routine non-recurrence follow-up after resection. MiXCR was run by TCRdb on the 5' RACE reads, yielding one entry per CDR3 protein. Of some 41,000 distinct CDR3 sequences listed, about 11% were seen once; the top ten hold 15% to 20%. The sequenced sample was PBMCs, obtained at follow-up. These receptors were taken from a female donor with early-stage non-small cell lung cancer.

This clonotype appeared a few times. The chain uses TRBV6-4 and TRBJ2-1, with 11 bases fitting TRBD2. The trim removed 5 bases at V and 3 bases at J, leaving 3 bases unmatched. The CDR3 totals 15 residues. Germline assignment: CDR1 MRHNA and CDR2 SNTAGT. The CDR3 reads CASSLAGGLYNEQFF. The CDR3 bases are TGTGCCAGCAGTCTAGCGGGGGGCCTCTACAATGAGCAGTTCTTC.

At least ten counts were recorded for this clonotype. The rearrangement joins TRBV7-6 to TRBJ2-4, with 7 bases fitting TRBD1. J lost 0 bases, V lost 5 bases, and 7 bases had no gene match. CDR3 length: 16 amino acids. CDR1 and CDR2 (germline): SGHVS, FNYEAQ. In DNA form, the CDR3 reads TGTGCCAGCAGCCCAAACAGGGGCTTAGCCAAAAACATTCAGTACTTC. This sequence encodes CASSPNRGLAKNIQYF.

This clonotype was seen more than once but under ten times. This rearrangement joins TRBV6-1 to TRBJ1-1, with a weak D call TRBD1 (5 bases). Germline V gene data show CDR1 as MNHNS and CDR2 as SASEGT. V lost 5 bases and J 1 base, leaving 11 bases between the germline ends. This CDR3 has 14 amino acids. The CDR3 protein is CASSLPGQNTEAFF. CDR3 nucleotides: TGTGCCAGCAGTCTACCCGGACAGAACACTGAAGCTTTCTTT.

For this clonotype: This may stem from a read error, because a much larger clone lies one nucleotide away. V and J are TRBV20-1 and TRBJ2-1, with D perhaps TRBD1 (6 bases). Germline assignment: CDR1 DFQATT and CDR2 SNEGSKA (reference sequence). This CDR3 has 13 amino acids. The germline V and J ends were trimmed by 1 base and 11 bases, with 15 bases remaining between them. The CDR3 sequence is CSARGDTRDQQFF. The DNA of the CDR3 is TGCAGTGCTAGAGGGGACACTAGGGATCAGCAGTTCTTC.

This clonotype showed up many times. This chain joins TRBV20-1 and TRBJ1-4; 10 bases fit TRBD1. With 0 bases clipped from V and 4 bases from J, the junction kept 5 bases outside the gene matches. Looked up from germline, CDR1 is DFQATT and CDR2 is SNEGSKA (reference sequence). The CDR3 spans 16 residues. The CDR3 reads CSARDMRTGGNEKLFF. The CDR3, as DNA: TGCAGTGCTAGAGATATGCGGACAGGGGGTAATGAAAAACTGTTTTTT.

This clonotype was recorded many times. This chain connects TRBV5-1 to TRBJ1-1; D ambiguous. Trimming shortened V by 7 bases and J by 6 bases, and 19 bases separated the two germline ends. The germline CDR1 and CDR2 sequences are SGHRS and YFSETQ. The CDR3 totals 14 residues. This CDR3 reads CASRREVPSPEAFF. The CDR3 nucleotides read TGCGCCAGCCGTCGGGAGGTCCCTTCCCCTGAAGCTTTCTTT.

There are many counts of this clonotype. The rearrangement joins TRBV28 to TRBJ2-6; D may be TRBD1 or TRBD2 (5 bases each). Germline values: CDR1 MDHEN, CDR2 SYDVKM. This CDR3 comprises 19 residues. V was shortened by 4 bases and J by 5 bases, with 24 bases between the two germline ends. Here the CDR3 reads CASSSLTDWDPVWANVLTF. For the CDR3, the DNA is TGTGCCAGCAGTTCCTTGACGGATTGGGACCCAGTCTGGGCCAACGTCCTGACTTTC.

In this sample, this clonotype turned up a few times. This chain links TRBV5-1 with TRBJ1-5, with TRBD1 matching 7 bases. This CDR3 region has 13 residues. V was pared by 8 bases and J by 5 bases, with 7 bases of the junction left unmatched. The V gene's germline CDR1 is SGHRS and CDR2 YFSETQ. This CDR3 reads CARNPRGYQPQHF. The CDR3 nucleotides read TGCGCCAGAAATCCCAGGGGGTATCAGCCCCAGCATTTT.

Many counts were recorded for this clonotype. The chain joins TRBV7-2 to TRBJ1-2; D might be TRBD1 (6 bases). CDR3 length: 16 amino acids. The germline gives CDR1 SGHTA, CDR2 FQGNSA. V was pared by 5 bases and J by 8 bases, with 24 bases between. CDR3 loop: CASSPRWGLLQGGYTF. In nucleotides, the CDR3 is TGTGCCAGCAGCCCTAGGTGGGGGCTACTGCAGGGCGGCTACACCTTC.

The V and J genes are TRBV7-6 and TRBJ2-7; 8 nucleotides agree with TRBD1. The V and J ends lost 0 bases and 3 bases, in that order; junction bases with no gene match: 10. The germline CDR1 and CDR2 sequences are SGHVS and FNYEAQ. This CDR3 has 17 residues. The CDR3 is CASSLAPGQGGYYEQYF. CDR3 sequence (DNA): TGTGCCAGCAGCTTAGCCCCAGGACAGGGAGGCTACTACGAGCAGTACTTC.

This clonotype was picked up many times. The chain links TRBV7-3 to TRBJ2-7, with D possibly TRBD1 on 5 matching bases. V was pared by 5 bases and J by 6 bases, with 17 bases between. The V gene's germline CDR1 is SGHTA and CDR2 FQGTGA. The CDR3 is made up of 14 amino acids. CDR3 protein: CASSPQGIPGEQYF. In nucleotides, the CDR3 is TGTGCCAGCAGCCCCCAGGGTATCCCCGGCGAGCAGTACTTC.

In its sample, this clonotype was seen many times. This chain uses TRBV4-1 with TRBJ1-2; 7 nucleotides align to TRBD1. Germline V gene lookup returns CDR1 MGHRA and CDR2 YSYEKL. The CDR3 spans 15 residues. The V segment lost 3 bases and the J segment 6 bases; nucleotides outside the gene matches: 10. The CDR3 DNA follows: TGCGCCAGCAGCCACCCGCTCCGGGACAGCCATGGCTACACCTTC. This gives the protein CASSHPLRDSHGYTF.

There are many counts of this clonotype. The chain carries TRBV4-1 and TRBJ1-2; D is ambiguous. Germline CDR1 reads MGHRA; CDR2 reads YSYEKL. Trimming took 1 base from V and 0 from J, leaving 9 bases between them. The CDR3 is 15 residues long. The CDR3 here is CASSQGGSTNYGYTF. The DNA for the CDR3 is TGCGCCAGCAGCCAAGGTGGCAGCACTAACTATGGCTACACCTTC.

The rearrangement links TRBV11-3 to TRBJ2-2; 9 nucleotides agree with TRBD2. This CDR3 is 17 amino acids long. J was trimmed by 0 bases and V by 0 bases; bases with no gene match: 2. From germline, CDR1 is SGHNT and CDR2 YENEEA. This CDR3 is CASSLERGGPNTGELFF. The CDR3 coding sequence is TGTGCCAGCAGCTTAGAGCGGGGGGGCCCGAACACCGGGGAGCTGTTTTTT.

This clonotype was recorded a few times. J is TRBJ2-7 and V is TRBV6-1, with D unclear. The CDR3 extends over 13 amino acids. Germline V gene sequence: CDR1 MNHNS, CDR2 SASEGT. Trimming removed 7 bases from V and 5 bases from J, with 15 bases in between. CDR3 region: CASIGPRANEQYV. In DNA form, the CDR3 reads TGTGCCAGCATCGGGCCCCGGGCCAACGAGCAGTACGTC.

This clonotype was recorded many times. The CDR3 protein is CASSHGGRSYEQYF. The CDR3 bases are TGTGCCAGCAGCCACGGGGGGCGATCCTACGAGCAGTACTTC. The chain employs TRBV11-2 and TRBJ2-7; D perhaps matches TRBD2 (7 bases). CDR1 and CDR2 from the germline V gene are SGHAT and FQNNGV. The CDR3 has 14 amino acids. The V end was cut by 5 bases, the J end by 1 base, with 12 bases between.

At least ten counts were recorded for this clonotype. The chain links TRBV5-1 to TRBJ1-2, with D maybe TRBD1 (6 bases). CDR1 SGHRS and CDR2 YFSETQ come from the germline V gene. Trimming cost V 2 bases and J 5 bases, with 7 bases left between them. This CDR3 comprises 12 residues. CDR3 nucleotides: TGCGCCAGCAGCTTCCAGGGGTATGGCTACACCTTC. Translating it yields CASSFQGYGYTF.

This clonotype was detected a few times. The chain combines TRBV20-1 with TRBJ2-7, with D possibly matching TRBD1 (5 bases). The V and J ends lost 1 base and 4 bases respectively, with 5 bases between them. CDR1 is DFQATT and CDR2 is SNEGSKA in the germline V gene (reference sequence). CDR3 length: 11 residues. The CDR3 sequence: CSARAGYEQYF. The CDR3 nucleotides read TGCAGTGCTAGAGCAGGGTACGAGCAGTACTTC.

This clonotype appeared many times. The rearrangement joins TRBV9 to TRBJ2-2; D remains ambiguous. The V gene's germline CDR1 is SGDLS and CDR2 YYNGEE. V was shortened by 4 bases and J by 7 bases, with 14 bases between the two germline ends. This CDR3 comprises 14 residues. This chain's CDR3 is CASSQTPLGGELFF. The CDR3 nucleotides are TGTGCCAGCAGCCAAACACCTCTGGGCGGGGAGCTGTTTTTT.

This clonotype showed up just a few times. The chain joins TRBV3-1 to TRBJ2-1; 10 positions agree with TRBD2. From germline, CDR1 is LGHDT and CDR2 YNNKEL (reference sequence). The CDR3 runs 12 residues. Losses at the gene ends were 7 bases for V and 9 bases for J; bases not matched to a gene: 3. The CDR3 loop is CASTSSGGEQFF. The DNA of the CDR3 is TGTGCCAGCACCTCTAGCGGGGGTGAGCAGTTCTTC.

In its sample, this clonotype was seen many times. CDR3 nucleotide sequence: TGTGCCAGTACTCCTGCTGGAAACTATGGCTACACCTTC. Its protein product is CASTPAGNYGYTF. The genes are TRBV2 and TRBJ1-2; D call uncertain. This CDR3 spans 13 amino acids. Trimming stripped 9 bases from V and 2 bases from J, with 13 bases between. Germline V gene data show CDR1 as SNHLY and CDR2 as FYNNEI.

V is TRBV2 and J is TRBJ2-5; D assignment may be TRBD1 or TRBD2 (5 bases each). CDR1 is SNHLY, CDR2 FYNNEI, per germline. V lost 8 bases and J lost 1, with 11 bases in between. The CDR3 consists of 13 residues. For the CDR3, the DNA is TGTGCCAGCGGGGCGGGCAGCCAAGAGACCCAGTACTTC. Translating it yields CASGAGSQETQYF.

This clonotype was counted many times. V is TRBV2 and J is TRBJ2-1, with TRBD2 matching 14 bases. V lost 6 bases, J lost 6 bases, and 7 bases stayed unmatched. This CDR3 is built from 16 residues. Per germline, CDR1 SNHLY and CDR2 FYNNEI. The CDR3 coding sequence is TGTGCCAGCAGCCCTGGACTAGCGGGGGGCTTCAATGAGCAGTTCTTC. It yields the protein CASSPGLAGGFNEQFF. The whole variable domain, remainder taken from reference TRBV2 and TRBJ2-1, is EPEVTQTPSHQVTQMGQEVILRCVPISNHLYFYWYRQILGQKVEFLVSFYNNEISEKSEIFDDQFSVERPDGSNFTLKIRSTKLEDSAMYFCASSPGLAGGFNEQFFGPGTRLTVL.

This clonotype appeared many times. CDR3 protein: CASSGVGLETQYF. The CDR3 DNA reads as TGTGCATCGTCGGGGGTGGGTCTAGAGACCCAGTACTTC. This sequence joins TRBV19 and TRBJ2-5; D might be TRBD2 (6 bases). The CDR3 loop spans 13 amino acids. CDR1 and CDR2 (germline): LNHDA, SQIVND (reference sequence).

The chain combines TRBV29-1 with TRBJ2-7; D unresolved. Trimming took 8 bases from V and 0 from J, leaving 20 bases between them. The CDR3 has 15 residues. Germline CDR1 SQVTM, CDR2 ANQGSEA. This chain's CDR3 is CSSENRGKPSYEQYF. The CDR3 coding sequence is TGCAGCTCAGAGAATAGAGGAAAACCCTCCTACGAGCAGTACTTC.

This clonotype was picked up many times. The chain combines TRBV24-1 with TRBJ1-2; the D gene is possibly TRBD1 (5 bases). This CDR3 region has 14 residues. V gave up 3 bases and J gave up 6 bases, with 13 bases separating them. Germline V lookup: CDR1 KGHDR, CDR2 SFDVKD. This CDR3 is CATSDPGREHGYTF. The CDR3 region has the DNA TGTGCCACCAGTGATCCGGGACGTGAACATGGCTACACCTTC.